The 26 T cell receptor beta chains below were found in one sample sequenced in a study of control samples from healthy donors and cancer patients. Method: immunoSEQ multiplex PCR; TCRdb's copy keeps in-frame clones and lacks some. The sample carries under 200,000 clones, roughly 91% recorded once. Sequencing used blood. Receptors were obtained from a woman in her twenties or thirties in good health.

This clone was recorded only once. Other DNA sequences of this sample code for an identical CDR3. This rearrangement joins TRBV19 to TRBJ1-1; 9 bases align to TRBD1. The germline V gene encodes CDR1 LNHDA and CDR2 SQIVND (reference sequence). Unmatched junction bases numbered 2, after V lost 5 bases and J lost 1 base. This CDR3 comprises 14 residues. CDR3: CASSPGQGNTEAFF. The CDR3 DNA sequence: TGTGCCAGTAGTCCGGGACAGGGGAACACTGAAGCTTTCTTT.

The chain is built from TRBV30 and TRBJ1-4, with 10 nucleotides matching TRBD1. CDR3 size: 14 residues. Trimming cost V 2 bases and J 5 bases; bases outside gene matches: 2. The V gene's germline CDR1 is GTSNPN and CDR2 SVGIG (reference sequence). The CDR3 region has the DNA TGTGCCTGGAGTCGGGACAGGGGAAATGAAAAACTGTTTTTT. This translates into CAWSRDRGNEKLFF.

The chain uses TRBV7-3 and TRBJ2-2; TRBD1 aligns across 7 bases. The trim removed 1 base at V and 0 bases at J, leaving 2 bases unmatched. The germline gives CDR1 SGHTA, CDR2 FQGTGA. The CDR3 spans 16 residues. The CDR3 loop reads CASSLIGGPNTGELFF. Written as DNA, the CDR3 is TGTGCCAGCAGCTTAATAGGGGGCCCGAACACCGGGGAGCTGTTTTTT.

This chain links TRBV5-1 with TRBJ2-7; tentative D call: TRBD1 (5 bases). CDR1 and CDR2 from the germline V gene are SGHRS and YFSETQ. The CDR3 is made up of 12 amino acids. Trimming stripped 4 bases from V and 3 bases from J, with 8 bases between. CDR3 sequence: CASSKTDYEQYF. The CDR3 region has the DNA TGCGCCAGCAGCAAGACAGACTACGAGCAGTACTTC. Combining the CDR3 with reference TRBV5-1 and TRBJ2-7 gives the whole variable domain KAGVTQTPRYLIKTRGQQVTLSCSPISGHRSVSWYQQTPGQGLQFLFEYFSETQRNKGNFPGRFSGRQFSNSRSEMNVSTLELGDSALYLCASSKTDYEQYFGPGTRLTVT.

This clone was detected only a few times. The chain has TRBV6-6 and TRBJ1-4; no clear D. Germline values: CDR1 MNHNY, CDR2 SVGAGI (reference sequence). The CDR3 is made up of 13 amino acids. Trimming pared 7 bases from V and 1 base from J, leaving 7 bases between. The CDR3 nucleotides read TGTGCCAGCACCCGACTAACTAATGAAAAACTGTTTTTT. Translated, it gives CASTRLTNEKLFF.

The gene calls are TRBV2 and TRBJ1-4; D gene ambiguous. Trimming took off 4 bases at V and 1 base at J, with 4 bases between the two ends. CDR3 size: 13 residues. Germline assignment: CDR1 SNHLY and CDR2 FYNNEI. CDR3 in DNA: TGTGCCAGCAGTGGCCGAACTAATGAAAAACTGTTTTTT. This sequence encodes CASSGRTNEKLFF.

V usage is TRBV9 and J usage is TRBJ1-2; no clear D gene. Germline V gene lookup returns CDR1 SGDLS and CDR2 YYNGEE. The V end was cut by 4 bases, the J end by 3 bases, with 13 bases between. The CDR3 runs to 14 residues. CDR3 nucleotide sequence: TGTGCCAGCAGCCCCAAAGGATGGGACTATGGCTACACCTTC. It codes for CASSPKGWDYGYTF.

This chain links TRBV12-3 or TRBV12-4 with TRBJ1-3; D is undetermined. The V gene lost 8 bases and the J gene lost 0 bases, with 8 bases spanning the gap. CDR3 length: 13 residues. DNA of the CDR3: TGTGCCAGCTCCTGGAGCTCTGGAAACACCATATATTTT. Translated: CASSWSSGNTIYF.

J is TRBJ2-2 and V is TRBV6-2 or TRBV6-3, with TRBD1 identical over 7 bases. Looked up from germline, CDR1 is MNHEY and CDR2 is SVGEGT. The CDR3 runs 15 residues. Trimming cost V 2 bases and J 3 bases; bases outside gene matches: 3. CDR3 in DNA: TGTGCCAGCAGTTACGGACAGGTATACACCGGGGAGCTGTTTTTT. Amino acids: CASSYGQVYTGELFF.

This sequence joins TRBV5-1 and TRBJ2-2, with 9 nucleotides matching TRBD1. This CDR3 contains 15 residues. After removal of 7 bases from V and 0 bases from J, the junction contained 4 bases not matched to a gene. Germline V lookup: CDR1 SGHRS, CDR2 YFSETQ. In DNA, the CDR3 is TGCGCCAGCTATGACAGGGGGGCGAACACCGGGGAGCTGTTTTTT. This encodes CASYDRGANTGELFF.

The gene calls are TRBV20-1 and TRBJ2-1; D not certain. This CDR3 has 11 amino acids. Germline lookup yields CDR1 DFQATT and CDR2 SNEGSKA (reference sequence). V was pared by 1 base and J by 8 bases, with 6 bases between. The CDR3 DNA sequence: TGCAGTGCTAGAGTGGGCGATGAGCAGTTCTTC. As protein: CSARVGDEQFF.

The V call is TRBV11-1, the J call TRBJ2-7; TRBD2 matches 10 bases. The V gene's germline CDR1 is SGHAT and CDR2 FQDESV (reference sequence). This CDR3 contains 14 residues. Germline trimming cut 3 bases from V and 4 bases from J; bases unmatched to any gene: 3. DNA for the CDR3: TGTGCCAGCAGCTTTCAGCGGGAGGGGTACGAGCAGTACTTC. Protein sequence: CASSFQREGYEQYF.

This chain connects TRBV5-6 to TRBJ2-5; D ambiguous. This CDR3 region has 13 residues. CDR1 and CDR2 (germline): SGHDT, YYEEEE. V gave up 4 bases and J gave up 0 bases, with 7 bases separating them. The CDR3 sequence is CASSTYHQETQYF. CDR3 DNA sequence: TGTGCCAGCAGCACCTACCACCAAGAGACCCAGTACTTC.

The chain employs TRBV6-5 and TRBJ1-1; TRBD1 aligns across 9 bases. V lost 6 bases and J lost 5; bases outside the gene matches: 4. CDR1 and CDR2 (germline): MNHEY, SVGAGI. This CDR3 contains 13 residues. Written as DNA, the CDR3 is TGTGCCAGCAGCCGCGACAGGGGGACTGAAGCTTTCTTT. Translated, it gives CASSRDRGTEAFF.

The chain is built from TRBV28 and TRBJ1-6; D gene uncertain. V was pared by 2 bases and J by 4 bases, with 6 bases between. There are 14 residues in the CDR3. CDR1 and CDR2 (germline): MDHEN, SYDVKM. The CDR3 DNA reads as TGTGCCAGCAGTTTAGCAGGTTATAATTCACCCCTCCACTTT. Residues: CASSLAGYNSPLHF.

The chain is built from TRBV9 and TRBJ1-1, with 8 bases lining up with TRBD1. This CDR3 has 14 residues. V dropped 3 bases and J dropped 5; count of bases not matched to a gene: 6. The germline CDR1 and CDR2 sequences are SGDLS and YYNGEE. CDR3 nucleotide sequence: TGTGCCAGCAGCGGACAGGGGTTCAGGACTGAAGCTTTCTTT. It translates to CASSGQGFRTEAFF.

The rearrangement links TRBV5-8 to TRBJ1-5; weak D call: TRBD1 (5 bases). This CDR3 has 13 amino acids. Germline V gives CDR1 SGHTS, CDR2 YDEGEE. V was pared by 4 bases and J by 4 bases, with 9 bases between. CDR3 DNA sequence: TGTGCCAGCAGCCCGGGACGGAATCAGCCCCAGCATTTT. This gives the protein CASSPGRNQPQHF. Full variable domain (missing parts from reference TRBV5-8 and TRBJ1-5): EAGVTQSPTHLIKTRGQQATLRCSPISGHTSVYWYQQALGLGLQFLLWYDEGEERNRGNFPPRFSGRQFPNYSSELNVNALELEDSALYLCASSPGRNQPQHFGDGTRLSIL.

This rearrangement joins TRBV7-9 to TRBJ2-7, with unresolved D. V was trimmed by 3 bases and J by 2 bases, leaving 11 bases between them. Per germline, CDR1 SEHNR and CDR2 FQNEAQ (reference sequence). The CDR3 extends over 14 amino acids. In DNA form, the CDR3 reads TGTGCCAGCAGCTTTGGGCAACCTGCCTACGAGCAGTACTTC. Amino acids: CASSFGQPAYEQYF.

V usage is TRBV5-6 and J usage is TRBJ1-2; D is unresolved. The CDR3 is 12 residues long. From germline, CDR1 is SGHDT and CDR2 YYEEEE. V was shortened by 0 bases and J by 8 bases, with 8 bases between the two germline ends. CDR3 in amino acids: CASSLGRRGYTF. DNA of the CDR3: TGTGCCAGCAGCTTGGGTCGGAGGGGCTACACCTTC.

This clone was seen a single time. The V gene is TRBV27, the J gene TRBJ2-7; D unclear. Germline lookup yields CDR1 MNHEY and CDR2 SMNVEV (reference sequence). The CDR3 contains 14 residues. Trimming took 5 bases from V and 0 from J, leaving 11 bases between them. The DNA of the CDR3 is TGTGCCAGCAGTGTCAGGCAGGTCTCCTACGAGCAGTACTTC. Translation: CASSVRQVSYEQYF.

The J gene is TRBJ1-2, the V gene TRBV5-6; a weak D match, TRBD1 (5 bases). Germline V gives CDR1 SGHDT, CDR2 YYEEEE. Between the trimmed V and J ends, which lost 0 bases and 7 bases, there was a span of 7 bases. The CDR3 extends over 12 amino acids. This CDR3 reads CASSLVGVGYTF. CDR3 DNA sequence: TGTGCCAGCAGCTTGGTGGGGGTTGGCTACACCTTC.

This clone has a count of ten or more. In DNA, the CDR3 is TGTGCCAGCACCCTGGGACTAGCGGAGGTAAACACCGGGGAGCTGTTTTTT. Amino acid sequence: CASTLGLAEVNTGELFF. The chain has TRBV28 and TRBJ2-2; 11 bases line up with TRBD2. CDR1 and CDR2 from the germline V gene are MDHEN and SYDVKM. CDR3 length: 17 amino acids. The junction had 9 bases not matched to a gene; V was cut back by 7 bases and J by 2 bases. The entire variable domain, with the rest obtained from reference TRBV28 and TRBJ2-2, is as follows: DVKVTQSSRYLVKRTGEKVFLECVQDMDHENMFWYRQDPGLGLRLIYFSYDVKMKEKGDIPEGYSVSREKKERFSLILESASTNQTSMYLCASTLGLAEVNTGELFFGEGSRLTVL.

The chain employs TRBV6-1 and TRBJ2-7; no reliable D call. The CDR3 has 15 residues. Germline lookup yields CDR1 MNHNS and CDR2 SASEGT. V was cut by 2 bases and J by 2 bases, with 13 bases left in between. The CDR3 protein is CASSESRLAAYEQYF. In nucleotides, the CDR3 is TGTGCCAGCAGTGAAAGCCGGTTAGCCGCCTACGAGCAGTACTTC.

The genes are TRBV15 and TRBJ2-7; D not certain. The CDR3 contains 12 residues. Trimming took 0 bases from V and 5 from J, leaving 5 bases between them. CDR1 and CDR2 from the germline V gene are LNHNV and YYDKDF (reference sequence). The CDR3 bases are TGTGCCACCAGCAGAGATCGGAACGAGCAGTACTTC. It is translated as CATSRDRNEQYF.

The chain uses TRBV3-1 (or the pseudogene TRBV3-2) and TRBJ2-7; tentative D call: TRBD1 (5 bases). V gave up 1 base and J gave up 3 bases, with 13 bases separating them. Per germline, CDR1 LGHDT and CDR2 YNNKEL (reference sequence). CDR3 length: 15 residues. CDR3 sequence: CASSQGGQAYYEQYF. CDR3 DNA sequence: TGTGCCAGCAGCCAAGGGGGCCAGGCCTACTACGAGCAGTACTTC.

The genes are TRBV18 and TRBJ2-6; D not resolved. V lost 3 bases and J lost 0, with 9 bases in between. In germline, CDR1 is KGHSH, CDR2 LQKENI. The CDR3 totals 16 residues. The CDR3 sequence: CASSPQASSGANVLTF. CDR3 sequence (DNA): TGTGCCAGCTCACCCCAGGCCAGCTCTGGGGCCAACGTCCTGACTTTC.